The 8 T cell receptor beta chains below come from one sample, sequenced in a study of blood T cell repertoires in COVID-19. Sequenced by immunoSEQ multiplex PCR; TCRdb stores in-frame clones only, minus some. Among approximately 75,000 clones listed, more than 75% were seen once. Sequenced material: peripheral blood. All receptors come from a woman older than 75 with active or convalescent COVID-19.

The chain employs TRBV5-5 and TRBJ1-2; D is perhaps TRBD1 (6 bases). Germline V gives CDR1 SGHKS, CDR2 YYEKEE (reference sequence). V was cut by 7 bases and J by 5 bases, with 15 bases left in between. The length of the CDR3 is 13 residues. CDR3 sequence (DNA): TGTGCCAGCGGTCGTGGGGGCCGATATGGCTACACCTTC. Amino acids: CASGRGGRYGYTF. The full variable domain, with the rest looked up from reference TRBV5-5 and TRBJ1-2, is DAGVTQSPTHLIKTRGQQVTLRCSPISGHKSVSWYQQVLGQGPQFIFQYYEKEERGRGNFPDRFSARQFPNYSSELNVNALLLGDSALYLCASGRGGRYGYTFGSGTRLTVV.

This clone has only a few counts. The rearrangement joins TRBV7-2 to TRBJ2-1; 7 nucleotides align to TRBD2. V lost 2 bases to trimming and J lost 3 bases; unmatched junction nucleotides: 4. Germline-derived CDR1 and CDR2 are SGHTA and FQGNSA. This CDR3 is built from 15 residues. CDR3 loop: CASSLTAGRYNEQFF. The CDR3 bases are TGTGCCAGCAGCTTAACAGCGGGGCGCTACAATGAGCAGTTCTTC.

J is TRBJ2-3 and V is TRBV19, with a possible D match to TRBD2 (6 bases). This CDR3 is built from 16 residues. Trimming cost V 5 bases and J 2 bases, with 17 bases left between them. Germline V gene data show CDR1 as LNHDA and CDR2 as SQIVND (reference sequence). CDR3 sequence reads: CASSPSRDWLTDTQYF. As DNA, the CDR3 is TGTGCCAGTAGTCCCTCAAGGGACTGGCTCACAGATACGCAGTATTTT.

The chain recombines TRBV3-1 (or the pseudogene TRBV3-2) with TRBJ2-7; 10 bases fit TRBD1. The CDR3 has 17 amino acids. From germline, CDR1 is LGHDT and CDR2 YNNKEL (reference sequence). J was trimmed by 1 base and V by 1 base; bases with no gene match: 7. This CDR3 is CASSQGRRTGGSYEQYF. The CDR3 DNA sequence: TGTGCCAGCAGCCAAGGCAGGAGGACAGGGGGATCCTACGAGCAGTACTTC.

V and J are TRBV6-5 and TRBJ1-3, with D unclear. Germline CDR1 reads MNHEY; CDR2 reads SVGAGI. The length of the CDR3 is 14 residues. Between the trimmed V and J ends, which lost 10 bases and 4 bases, there was a span of 17 bases. In nucleotides, the CDR3 is TGTGCCACCCCCGAAGGCGGCCCGGGAAACACCATATATTTT. Amino acids: CATPEGGPGNTIYF.

V usage is TRBV3-1 (or the pseudogene TRBV3-2) and J usage is TRBJ2-1; the match to TRBD2 covers 8 bases. The CDR3 covers 15 residues. The germline V gene encodes CDR1 LGHDT and CDR2 YNNKEL (reference sequence). With 6 bases clipped from V and 5 bases from J, the junction kept 9 bases outside the gene matches. Here the CDR3 reads CASRAEAGVHNEQFF. The CDR3 region has the DNA TGTGCCAGCAGGGCGGAAGCGGGGGTACACAATGAGCAGTTCTTC.

The genes are TRBV4-3 and TRBJ1-4; D possibly corresponds to TRBD1 (5 bases). Germline V CDR1 and CDR2: LGHNA, YSLEER. The CDR3 covers 14 residues. Trimming took off 4 bases at V and 2 bases at J, with 8 bases between the two ends. CDR3 in amino acids: CASSPRVTNEKLFF. The CDR3 coding sequence is TGCGCCAGCAGCCCCAGGGTTACTAATGAAAAACTGTTTTTT.

Ten or more counts support this clone. This chain joins TRBV28 and TRBJ1-1; D may be TRBD1 (6 bases). V lost 1 base and J 2 bases, leaving 20 bases between the germline ends. This CDR3 is built from 18 residues. Germline V gives CDR1 MDHEN, CDR2 SYDVKM. CDR3 in amino acids: CASSLSASLGGVNTEAFF. The CDR3 nucleotides read TGTGCCAGCAGTTTATCCGCATCACTAGGGGGTGTTAACACTGAAGCTTTCTTT.